Included here is one TCR beta chain sequence, with context. Methods used by the authors: It was from reference gene primer amplification that nucleated cell counts were estimated. Repertoires were generated with immunoSEQ multiplex PCR, while TCRdb's copy carries only in-frame clones and drops some. V, J and clone size derive from that table, while D and trimming were established from the DNA sequence. The sample holds about 430,000 clones, about 88% seen once. This sample is drawn from a study of blood T cell repertoires in COVID-19. Study as a whole: Sites in the United States, Italy and Spain provided acute and convalescent COVID-19 samples.

Germline V gives CDR1 MNHEY, CDR2 SMNVEV (reference sequence). V lost 6 bases to trimming and J lost 5 bases; unmatched junction nucleotides: 7. The CDR3 is 15 amino acids. In terms of age and location, participants ranged from roughly 18 to 95 years and lived in about 25 US areas. Shortly before study entry, within 2 weeks, exposed participants had met a COVID-19 case. The origin of this receptor is a woman aged 18-30 years who had been exposed to COVID-19. The V gene is TRBV27, the J gene TRBJ2-2; 9 bases match TRBD1. The sequenced sample consisted of PBMCs or T cells enriched from blood (not recorded which). CDR3 sequence: CASRSGQGDTGELFF. In DNA form, the CDR3 reads TGTGCCAGCAGGTCGGGACAGGGCGATACCGGGGAGCTGTTTTTT.